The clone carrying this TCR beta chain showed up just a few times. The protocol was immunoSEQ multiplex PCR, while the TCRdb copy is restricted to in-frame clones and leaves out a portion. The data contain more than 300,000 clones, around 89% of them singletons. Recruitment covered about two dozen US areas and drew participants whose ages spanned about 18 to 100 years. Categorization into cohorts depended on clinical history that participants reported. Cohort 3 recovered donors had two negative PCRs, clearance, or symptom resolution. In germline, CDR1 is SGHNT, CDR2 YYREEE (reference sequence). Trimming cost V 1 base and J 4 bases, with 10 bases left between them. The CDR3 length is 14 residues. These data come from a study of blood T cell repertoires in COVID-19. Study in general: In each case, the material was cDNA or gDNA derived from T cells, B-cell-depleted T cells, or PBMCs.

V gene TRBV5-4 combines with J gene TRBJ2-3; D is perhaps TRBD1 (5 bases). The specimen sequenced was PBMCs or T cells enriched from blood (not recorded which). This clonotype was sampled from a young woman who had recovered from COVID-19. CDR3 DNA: TGTGCCAGCAGCTTGATGGGGCGTCCAGATACGCAGTATTTT. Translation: CASSLMGRPDTQYF.